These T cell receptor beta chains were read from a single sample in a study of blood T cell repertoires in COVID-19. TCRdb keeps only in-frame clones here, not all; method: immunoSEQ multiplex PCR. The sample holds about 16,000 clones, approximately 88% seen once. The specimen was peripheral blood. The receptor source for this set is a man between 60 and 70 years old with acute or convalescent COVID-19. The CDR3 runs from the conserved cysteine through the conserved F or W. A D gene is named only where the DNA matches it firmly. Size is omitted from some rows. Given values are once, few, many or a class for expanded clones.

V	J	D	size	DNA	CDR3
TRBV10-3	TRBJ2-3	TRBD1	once	TGTGCCATCAGCCCCGACAGGGAGCGCGAGTATTTT	CAISPDREREYF
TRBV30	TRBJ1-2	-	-	TGTGCCTGGAGTGTAGAACTAAACTATGGCTACACCTTC	CAWSVELNYGYTF
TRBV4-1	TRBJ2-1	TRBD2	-	TGCGCCAGCAGCCAAGAAAGCGGGAGGGTGGGTGAGCAGTTCTTC	CASSQESGRVGEQFF
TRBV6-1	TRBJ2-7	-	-	TGTGCCAGCAGTGAAGCCAGGGGTTGGGAGCAGTACTTC	CASSEARGWEQYF
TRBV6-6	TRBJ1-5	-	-	TGTGCCAGCAGTTACGGCGGCGGACAAGTCTACCAGCCCCAGCATTTT	CASSYGGGQVYQPQHF
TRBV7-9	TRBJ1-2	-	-	TGTGCCAGCAGCTTCCGGAGCAGTACTAACTATGGCTACACCTTC	CASSFRSSTNYGYTF
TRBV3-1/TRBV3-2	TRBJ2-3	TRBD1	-	TGTGCCAGCAGATCAGGGACAGGCAGCACAGATACGCAGTATTTT	CASRSGTGSTDTQYF
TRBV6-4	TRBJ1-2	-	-	TGTGCCAGCAGTGACGGAGGGGCGCGGGGCTACACCTTC	CASSDGGARGYTF
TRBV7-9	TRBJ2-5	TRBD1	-	TGTGCCAGCAGCCTCACACAGGGGACCGGAGAGACCCAGTACTTC	CASSLTQGTGETQYF
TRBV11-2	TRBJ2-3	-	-	TGTGCCAGCAGCCTTCTTGGGCGAGGGAGGAGCACAGATACGCAGTATTTT	CASSLLGRGRSTDTQYF
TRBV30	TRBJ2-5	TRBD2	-	TGTGCCTGGAACCACTTCGGGACTACCCCCTCAGAGACCCAGTACTTC	CAWNHFGTTPSETQYF
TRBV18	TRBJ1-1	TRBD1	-	TGTGCCAGCTCACCACCGAGGGGGAAGACAGGGATGCGGGGTGATGAAGCTTTCTTT	CASSPPRGKTGMRGDEAFF
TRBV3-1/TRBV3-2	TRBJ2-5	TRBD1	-	TGTGCCAGCAGCCGAGGACAGGTAGGAGAGACCCAGTACTTC	CASSRGQVGETQYF
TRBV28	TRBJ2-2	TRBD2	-	TGTGCCAGCAGTCTAGCGGGAGCGAACACCGGGGAGCTGTTTTTT	CASSLAGANTGELFF
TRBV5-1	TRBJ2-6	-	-	TGCGCCAGCAGCTTAGGACAGAGGGCCAACGTCCTGACTTTC	CASSLGQRANVLTF
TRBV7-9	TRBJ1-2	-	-	TGTGCCAGCAGCAACCAAAACACGTATGGCTACACCTTC	CASSNQNTYGYTF
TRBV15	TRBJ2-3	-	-	TGTGCCACCAGCAGAGCGGTCTCTAGCACAGATACGCAGTATTTT	CATSRAVSSTDTQYF
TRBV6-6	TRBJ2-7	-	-	TGTGCCAGCAGTCAACGACGAATCGGCTCGCCGGGTAGCGAGCAGTACTTC	CASSQRRIGSPGSEQYF
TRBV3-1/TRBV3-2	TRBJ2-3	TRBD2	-	TGTGCCAGCAGCCATGGCGGGAGGGGCACAGATACGCAGTATTTT	CASSHGGRGTDTQYF
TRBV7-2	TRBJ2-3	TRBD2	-	TGTGCCAGCAGCGCCGGCGGGGGGGCGTTTTTAGATACGCAGTATTTT	CASSAGGGAFLDTQYF